The T cell receptor beta chain under discussion was sequenced for a study of blood T cell repertoires in COVID-19. Produced via immunoSEQ multiplex PCR; TCRdb's table is partial and in-frame only. Counted here are hundreds of thousands of clones, approximately 90% occurring once; the ten biggest clones make up about 0.24%. From germline, CDR1 is SQVTM and CDR2 ANQGSEA. This CDR3 spans 14 amino acids. The V gene end was trimmed by 5 bases and the J gene end by 2 bases; junction bases not matched to a gene: 8. This receptor was taken from a woman aged 18-29 years with acute or convalescent COVID-19. Sequencing was done on a sample of peripheral blood. The genes are TRBV29-1 and TRBJ1-1; TRBD1 agrees at 7 bases. CDR3 sequence reads: CSVRQGDINTEAFF. DNA for the CDR3: TGCAGCGTTCGCCAGGGGGATATTAACACTGAAGCTTTCTTT.